This is a list of T cell receptor beta chains from one sample in a study of cytomegalovirus exposure and HLA in healthy donors. Sequenced by immunoSEQ multiplex PCR; TCRdb stores in-frame clones only, minus some. The sample carries about 52,000 clones, roughly three fifths recorded once. Sequencing used PBMCs. These receptors all stem from a human donor in good health. The CDR3 runs from the conserved cysteine through the conserved F or W. Rows may omit the clone size; those that give it use once, few, many or a size class.

J	size	V	CDR3
TRBJ2-5	.	TRBV7-2	CASTGTSGYQETQYF
TRBJ1-5	.	TRBV19	CASSMRTLRDQPQHF
TRBJ2-7	.	TRBV27	CASSLVAGSYEQYF
TRBJ2-5	.	TRBV10-3	CAISRDRVQETQYF
TRBJ2-5	.	TRBV25-1	CASSEGLAVGETQYF
TRBJ2-6	.	TRBV6-6	CASSLRRNSGANVLPF
TRBJ2-1	.	TRBV30	CAWCSHKSHNEQFF
TRBJ1-2	.	TRBV6-5	CATVDRVGGYTF
TRBJ2-5	.	TRBV7-3	CASSRSAGGQETQYF
TRBJ2-1	.	TRBV5-6	CASSLLAGGRRNEQFF
TRBJ1-2	.	TRBV30	CAWEGQGMSDYTF
TRBJ1-1	.	TRBV20-1	CSAPRAFEAFF
TRBJ2-2	.	TRBV2	CASSARTNTGELFF
TRBJ1-2	.	TRBV9	CASSVSGTENGYTF
TRBJ2-2	few	TRBV7-2	CASSQGLARNTGELFF
TRBJ2-4	.	TRBV27	CASSSRGTGIDIQYF
TRBJ1-6	.	TRBV6-5	CASGTTGTPNSPLHF
TRBJ2-7	.	TRBV7-2	CASSPVGGSGGSYEQYF
TRBJ2-1	.	TRBV6-5	CASSHTGGGYNEQFF
TRBJ2-7	.	TRBV15	CATSSLRTGPYEQYF
TRBJ2-7	.	TRBV7-9	CASSFGRAFYYEQYF
TRBJ2-7	.	TRBV5-1	CASSLQGPPYEQYF
TRBJ2-7	.	TRBV7-2	CASSLGGTGTYEQYF
TRBJ2-3	once	TRBV5-1	CASSLEAGDPTDTQYF
TRBJ2-2	few	TRBV9	CASSVGGIQELFF
TRBJ2-2	.	TRBV9	CASSVTGQGLGTGELFF
TRBJ2-7	.	TRBV9	CASSLTDRAPYEQYF
TRBJ1-2	.	TRBV4-1	CASSHPGQGNLGYTF
TRBJ1-2	.	TRBV7-2	CASSFGLGQSYGYTF
TRBJ2-7	.	TRBV7-3	CASSPNPGTGTGEQYF
TRBJ1-4	.	TRBV25-1	CASSLNEKLFF
TRBJ2-2	.	TRBV5-1	CASLGTDRTGELFF
TRBJ2-3	.	TRBV7-9	CASSLSGLTDTQYF
TRBJ1-1	.	TRBV28	CASSWDREEEAFF
TRBJ2-2	few	TRBV19	CASSAGVGLGRELFF
TRBJ2-5	.	TRBV2	CASSVPAGSGGQETQYF
TRBJ1-6	.	TRBV19	CASSEDSISEIWRSPLHF
TRBJ2-2	few	TRBV7-9	CASSVSGATNTGELFF
TRBJ1-2	few	TRBV30	CAWSVRWSPDF
TRBJ2-2	.	TRBV2	CASSDLAGFGELFF
TRBJ1-3	.	TRBV10-3	CAITGSGNTIYF
TRBJ1-1	.	TRBV7-9	CATLKQRNTEAFF
TRBJ1-1	.	TRBV5-1	CASSLSGENTEAFF
TRBJ2-3	few	TRBV7-2	CASSLTGQRTDTQYF